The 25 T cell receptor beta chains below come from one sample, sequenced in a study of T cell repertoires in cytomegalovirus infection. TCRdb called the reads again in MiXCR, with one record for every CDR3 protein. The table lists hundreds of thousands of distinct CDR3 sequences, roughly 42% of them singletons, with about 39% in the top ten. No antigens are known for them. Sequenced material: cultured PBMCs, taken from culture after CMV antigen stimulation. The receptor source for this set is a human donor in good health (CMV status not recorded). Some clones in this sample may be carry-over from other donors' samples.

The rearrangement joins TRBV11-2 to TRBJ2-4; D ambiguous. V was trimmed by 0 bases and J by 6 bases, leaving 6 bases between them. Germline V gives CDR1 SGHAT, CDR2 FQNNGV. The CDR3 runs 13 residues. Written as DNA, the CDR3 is TGTGCCAGCAGCTTAGATGCCGGAAACATTCAGTACTTC. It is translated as CASSLDAGNIQYF.

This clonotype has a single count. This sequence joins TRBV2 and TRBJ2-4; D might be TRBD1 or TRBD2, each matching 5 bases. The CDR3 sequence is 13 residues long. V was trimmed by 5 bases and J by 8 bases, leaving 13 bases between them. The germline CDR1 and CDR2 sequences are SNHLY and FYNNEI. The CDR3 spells CASSLGTRDIQYF. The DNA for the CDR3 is TGTGCCAGCAGTCTCGGGACCAGGGACATTCAGTACTTC.

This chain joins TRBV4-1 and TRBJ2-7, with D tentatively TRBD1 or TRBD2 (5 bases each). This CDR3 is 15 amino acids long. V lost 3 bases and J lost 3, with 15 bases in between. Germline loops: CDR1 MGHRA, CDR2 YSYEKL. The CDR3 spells CASSQGRAVSYEQYF. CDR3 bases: TGCGCCAGCAGCCAGGGGCGGGCAGTAAGCTACGAGCAGTACTTC.

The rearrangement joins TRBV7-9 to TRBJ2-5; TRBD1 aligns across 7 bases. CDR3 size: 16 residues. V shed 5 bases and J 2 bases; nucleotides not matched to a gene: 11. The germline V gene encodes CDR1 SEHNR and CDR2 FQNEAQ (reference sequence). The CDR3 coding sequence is TGTGCCAGCAGCCGAGACAAGACAGGGAATCAAGAGACCCAGTACTTC. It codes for CASSRDKTGNQETQYF.

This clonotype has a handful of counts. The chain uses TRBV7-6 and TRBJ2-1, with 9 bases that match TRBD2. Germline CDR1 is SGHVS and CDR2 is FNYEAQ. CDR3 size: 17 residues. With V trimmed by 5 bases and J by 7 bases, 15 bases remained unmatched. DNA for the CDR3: TGTGCCAGCAGCCGTCACCCGTGGGGCGGGAGGGAAAATGAGCAGTTCTTC. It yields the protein CASSRHPWGGRENEQFF.

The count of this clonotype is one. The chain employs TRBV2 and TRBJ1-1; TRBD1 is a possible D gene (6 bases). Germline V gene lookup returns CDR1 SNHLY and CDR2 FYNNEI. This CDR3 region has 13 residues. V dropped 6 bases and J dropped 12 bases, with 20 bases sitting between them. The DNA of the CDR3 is TGTGCCAGCAGGGGGGAGCACACAGGGCGGACTTTCTTT. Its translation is CASRGEHTGRTFF.

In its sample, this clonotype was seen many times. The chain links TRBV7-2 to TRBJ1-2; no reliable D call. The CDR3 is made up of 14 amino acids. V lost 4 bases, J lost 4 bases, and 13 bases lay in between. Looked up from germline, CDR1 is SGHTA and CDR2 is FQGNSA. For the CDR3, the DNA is TGTGCCAGCAGCTCAACCTTGGGCAGCTATGGCTACACCTTC. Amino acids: CASSSTLGSYGYTF.

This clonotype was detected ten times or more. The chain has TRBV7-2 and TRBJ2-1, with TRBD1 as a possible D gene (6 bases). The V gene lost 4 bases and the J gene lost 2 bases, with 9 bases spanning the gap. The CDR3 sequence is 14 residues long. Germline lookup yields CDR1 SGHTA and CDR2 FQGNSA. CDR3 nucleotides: TGTGCCAGCAGCTACCGACAGGCCTACAATGAGCAGTTCTTC. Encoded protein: CASSYRQAYNEQFF.

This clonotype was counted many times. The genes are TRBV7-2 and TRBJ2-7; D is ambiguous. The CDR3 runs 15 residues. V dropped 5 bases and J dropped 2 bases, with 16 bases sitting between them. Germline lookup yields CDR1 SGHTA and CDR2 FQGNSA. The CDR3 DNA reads TGTGCCAGCAGCCCCCGCCCGCACAGCACCTACGAGCAGTACTTC. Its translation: CASSPRPHSTYEQYF.

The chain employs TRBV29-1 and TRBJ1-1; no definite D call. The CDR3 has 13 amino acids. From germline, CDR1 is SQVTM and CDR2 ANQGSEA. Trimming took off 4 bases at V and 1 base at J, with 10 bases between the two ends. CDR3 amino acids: CSVGIWPNTEAFF. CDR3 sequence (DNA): TGCAGCGTTGGTATTTGGCCGAACACTGAAGCTTTCTTT.

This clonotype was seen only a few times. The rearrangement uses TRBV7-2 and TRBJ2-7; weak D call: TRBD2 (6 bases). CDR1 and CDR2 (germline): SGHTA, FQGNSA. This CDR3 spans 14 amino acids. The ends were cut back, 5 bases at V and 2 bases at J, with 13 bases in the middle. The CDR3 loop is CASSLHSGTYEQYF. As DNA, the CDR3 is TGTGCCAGCAGCCTCCATAGCGGCACCTACGAGCAGTACTTC.

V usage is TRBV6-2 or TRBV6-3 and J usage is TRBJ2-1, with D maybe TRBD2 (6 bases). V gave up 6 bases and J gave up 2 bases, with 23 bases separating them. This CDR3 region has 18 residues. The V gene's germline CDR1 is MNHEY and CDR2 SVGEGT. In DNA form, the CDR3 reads TGTGCCAGCAGGTTCTCTAGCGCTAGGGGAAAGGCCTACAATGAGCAGTTCTTC. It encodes CASRFSSARGKAYNEQFF.

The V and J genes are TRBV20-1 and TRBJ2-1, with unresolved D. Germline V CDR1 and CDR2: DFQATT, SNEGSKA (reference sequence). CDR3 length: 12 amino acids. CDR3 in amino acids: CSATGSYNEQFF. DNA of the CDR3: TGCAGCGCCACCGGTTCCTACAATGAGCAGTTCTTC.

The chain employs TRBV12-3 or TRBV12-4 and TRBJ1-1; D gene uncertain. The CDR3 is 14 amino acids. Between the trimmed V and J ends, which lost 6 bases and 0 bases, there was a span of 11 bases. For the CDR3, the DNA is TGTGCCAGCAGCATCAAGGGCTTGAACACTGAAGCTTTCTTT. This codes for CASSIKGLNTEAFF.

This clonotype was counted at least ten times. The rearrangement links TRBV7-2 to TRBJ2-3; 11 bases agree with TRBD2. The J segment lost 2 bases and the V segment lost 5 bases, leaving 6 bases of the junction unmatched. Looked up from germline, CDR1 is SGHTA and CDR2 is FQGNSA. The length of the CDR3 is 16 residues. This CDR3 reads CASSPRTSGLTDTQYF. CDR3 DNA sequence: TGTGCCAGCAGCCCACGGACTAGCGGGCTCACAGATACGCAGTATTTT.

CDR3 in DNA: TGTGCCAGCAGCTTAGAAGTGAGGGTTACTGAAGCTTTCTTT. Amino acid sequence: CASSLEVRVTEAFF. The chain carries TRBV7-9 and TRBJ1-1, with no clear D. The CDR3 extends over 14 amino acids. Trimming cost V 1 base and J 5 bases, with 11 bases left between them. Germline-derived CDR1 and CDR2 are SEHNR and FQNEAQ (reference sequence).

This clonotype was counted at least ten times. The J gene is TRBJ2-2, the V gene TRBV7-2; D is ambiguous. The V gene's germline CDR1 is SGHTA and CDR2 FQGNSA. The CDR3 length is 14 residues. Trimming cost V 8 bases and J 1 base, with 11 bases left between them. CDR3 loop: CASRFRLNTGELFF. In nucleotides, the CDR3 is TGTGCCAGCCGGTTCAGGCTGAACACCGGGGAGCTGTTTTTT.

The CDR3 DNA is TGTGCCAGCAGCAAACCCGGCAGAATCTACGAGCAGTACTTC. Translated: CASSKPGRIYEQYF. The gene calls are TRBV12-3 or TRBV12-4 and TRBJ2-7; D is unresolved. The CDR3 has 14 residues. V was clipped by 6 bases and J by 3 bases, with 15 bases between them.

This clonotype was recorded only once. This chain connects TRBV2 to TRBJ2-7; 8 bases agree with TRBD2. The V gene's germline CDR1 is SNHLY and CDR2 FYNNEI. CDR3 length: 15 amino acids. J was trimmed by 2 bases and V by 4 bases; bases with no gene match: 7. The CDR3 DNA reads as TGTGCCAGCAGTGTGGAGTCGGGGGGGGCCTACGAGCAGTACTTC. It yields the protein CASSVESGGAYEQYF.

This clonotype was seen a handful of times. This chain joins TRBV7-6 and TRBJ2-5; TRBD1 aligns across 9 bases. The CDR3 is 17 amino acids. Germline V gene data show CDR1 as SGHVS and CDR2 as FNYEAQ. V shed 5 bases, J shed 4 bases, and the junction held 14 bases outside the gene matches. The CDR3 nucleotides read TGTGCCAGCAGCCCCACAGGGACAGGGAGGTCCGGAGAGACCCAGTACTTC. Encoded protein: CASSPTGTGRSGETQYF.

CDR3 sequence: CASSRDPTVPPGLGNTIYF. CDR3 nucleotide sequence: TGTGCCAGCAGCCGGGATCCGACAGTCCCTCCAGGACTTGGAAACACCATATATTTT. The chain links TRBV5-6 to TRBJ1-3; a weak D match, TRBD1 (5 bases). Germline V gene data show CDR1 as SGHDT and CDR2 as YYEEEE. The V gene lost 4 bases and the J gene lost 3 bases, with 26 bases spanning the gap. The CDR3 runs 19 residues.

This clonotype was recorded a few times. CDR3 protein: CASSYSIAGGRPIVEQYF. The CDR3 nucleotides are TGTGCCAGCAGTTACTCGATCGCGGGCGGGAGGCCGATTGTAGAGCAGTACTTC. The chain joins TRBV6-6 to TRBJ2-7; 8 bases are a match to TRBD2. This CDR3 is built from 18 residues. Germline V lookup: CDR1 MNHNY, CDR2 SVGAGI (reference sequence). Trimming at V came to 0 bases and at J to 7 bases, leaving 17 bases not matched to a gene.

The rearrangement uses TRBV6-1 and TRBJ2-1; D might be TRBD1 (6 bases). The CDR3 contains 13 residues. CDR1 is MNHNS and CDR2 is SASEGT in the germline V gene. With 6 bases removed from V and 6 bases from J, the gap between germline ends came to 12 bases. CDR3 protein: CASRSQGFNEQFF. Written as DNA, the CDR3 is TGTGCCAGCAGATCACAGGGATTCAATGAGCAGTTCTTC.

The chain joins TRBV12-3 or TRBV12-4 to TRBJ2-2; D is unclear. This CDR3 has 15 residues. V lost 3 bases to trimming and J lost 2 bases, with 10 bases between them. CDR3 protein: CASSFGVLNTGELFF. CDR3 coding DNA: TGTGCCAGCAGTTTTGGGGTCTTAAACACCGGGGAGCTGTTTTTT.

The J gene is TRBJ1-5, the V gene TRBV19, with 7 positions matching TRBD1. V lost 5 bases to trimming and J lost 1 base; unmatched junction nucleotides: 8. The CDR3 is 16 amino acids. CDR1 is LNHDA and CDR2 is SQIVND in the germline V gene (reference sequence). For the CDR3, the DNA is TGTGCCAGTAGTCCGACAGGGTCAGTGAGCAATCAGCCCCAGCATTTT. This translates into CASSPTGSVSNQPQHF.